A single sample is the source of the 18 T cell receptor beta chains below, sequenced in a study of blood T cell repertoires in COVID-19. Clones were sequenced by immunoSEQ multiplex PCR, and TCRdb holds only the in-frame ones, with some missing. The data hold 55,000 to 90,000 clones, with approximately 85% observed a single time. Sequencing was performed on peripheral blood. The receptors shown here come from an elderly woman with active or convalescent COVID-19.

The gene calls are TRBV13 and TRBJ1-2; TRBD1 is a possible D gene (5 bases). The CDR3 consists of 14 residues. Germline assignment: CDR1 PRHDT and CDR2 FYEKMQ (reference sequence). V was clipped by 8 bases and J by 1 base, with 14 bases between them. CDR3 sequence reads: CASVRASVNYGYTF. The CDR3 region has the DNA TGTGCCAGCGTCAGGGCGTCGGTTAACTATGGCTACACCTTC.

The rearrangement joins TRBV20-1 to TRBJ2-1; D might be TRBD1 (5 bases). Germline-derived CDR1 and CDR2 are DFQATT and SNEGSKA (reference sequence). V shed 7 bases and J shed 6 bases, with 10 bases lying between them. This CDR3 region has 11 residues. CDR3 protein: CSVETVNEQFF. Written as DNA, the CDR3 is TGCAGTGTTGAGACAGTCAATGAGCAGTTCTTC.

The chain employs TRBV6-5 and TRBJ1-2, with a weak D call TRBD1 (6 bases). The CDR3 spans 14 residues. V was pared by 2 bases and J by 3 bases, with 10 bases between. Germline assignment: CDR1 MNHEY and CDR2 SVGAGI. CDR3 nucleotides: TGTGCCAGCAGTTACGAAGGGGGGGACTATGGCTACACCTTC. Its protein product is CASSYEGGDYGYTF.

This clone was counted a few times. The chain carries TRBV4-3 and TRBJ1-2, with a possible D match to TRBD1 (5 bases). This CDR3 contains 14 residues. Germline-derived CDR1 and CDR2 are LGHNA and YSLEER. Trimming cost V 3 bases and J 4 bases, with 12 bases left between them. As DNA, the CDR3 is TGCGCCAGCAGCCACCGCGACAGTGTCTATGGCTACACCTTC. This translates into CASSHRDSVYGYTF.

This clone occurred once. The rearrangement uses TRBV10-3 and TRBJ2-3; TRBD2 matches 9 bases. This CDR3 spans 16 amino acids. V lost 6 bases and J lost 5; bases outside the gene matches: 12. CDR1 and CDR2 from the germline V gene are ENHRY and SYGVKD. The DNA for the CDR3 is TGTGCCATCAGGCGGGGGGGAGGATGGGCGGTAGATACGCAGTATTTT. This gives the protein CAIRRGGGWAVDTQYF.

This chain joins TRBV30 and TRBJ1-1, with D tentatively TRBD1 (5 bases). The CDR3 sequence is 12 residues long. V dropped 2 bases and J dropped 4 bases, with 8 bases sitting between them. CDR1 GTSNPN and CDR2 SVGIG come from the germline V gene (reference sequence). CDR3 bases: TGTGCCTGGAGTCCGACAGCCACTGAAGCTTTCTTT. Amino acids: CAWSPTATEAFF.

Only a few counts were recorded for this clone. V is TRBV5-1 and J is TRBJ2-2, with 7 bases lining up with TRBD2. Unmatched junction bases numbered 8, after V lost 5 bases and J lost 4 bases. Looked up from germline, CDR1 is SGHRS and CDR2 is YFSETQ. The CDR3 spans 15 residues. The CDR3 reads CASRIAGEITGELFF. As DNA, the CDR3 is TGCGCCAGCAGGATTGCGGGGGAGATCACCGGGGAGCTGTTTTTT. The entire variable domain, with the rest obtained from reference TRBV5-1 and TRBJ2-2, is as follows: KAGVTQTPRYLIKTRGQQVTLSCSPISGHRSVSWYQQTPGQGLQFLFEYFSETQRNKGNFPGRFSGRQFSNSRSEMNVSTLELGDSALYLCASRIAGEITGELFFGEGSRLTVL.

A single count supports this clone. The chain couples TRBV3-1 (or the pseudogene TRBV3-2) to TRBJ2-7; maybe TRBD1 (6 bases). V lost 6 bases to trimming and J lost 2 bases, with 11 bases between them. The length of the CDR3 is 13 residues. Germline lookup yields CDR1 LGHDT and CDR2 YNNKEL (reference sequence). CDR3 amino acids: CASRQDSTYEQYF. CDR3 DNA: TGTGCCAGCAGACAGGACAGCACCTACGAGCAGTACTTC.

The rearrangement uses TRBV2 and TRBJ1-1, with TRBD1 matching 8 bases. This CDR3 comprises 14 residues. V was clipped by 5 bases and J by 5 bases; unmatched bases: 7. Per germline, CDR1 SNHLY and CDR2 FYNNEI. The CDR3 region has the DNA TGTGCCAGCAGTTCCCAGGGGGCATCAACTGAAGCTTTCTTT. The encoded protein is CASSSQGASTEAFF.

This chain joins TRBV7-9 and TRBJ2-3; 14 bases map to TRBD2. There are 18 residues in the CDR3. J lost 2 bases, V lost 5 bases, and 9 bases had no gene match. CDR1 and CDR2 from the germline V gene are SEHNR and FQNEAQ (reference sequence). Here the CDR3 DNA reads TGTGCCAGCAGCATGTCCGGGACTAGCGGGGGAACCACAGATACGCAGTATTTT. It codes for CASSMSGTSGGTTDTQYF.

The chain joins TRBV9 to TRBJ2-7, with 9 bases that match TRBD2. Per the germline V gene, CDR1 is SGDLS and CDR2 is YYNGEE. This CDR3 has 15 amino acids. V was clipped by 3 bases and J by 7 bases; unmatched bases: 11. The CDR3: CASSAGGGAVEEQYF. The CDR3 nucleotides read TGTGCCAGCAGCGCCGGCGGGGGGGCCGTAGAAGAGCAGTACTTC.

The chain's CDR3 is CASSAEQLAGGITDTQYF. As DNA, the CDR3 is TGTGCCAGCAGCGCAGAACAACTAGCGGGGGGGATCACAGATACGCAGTATTTT. The chain is built from TRBV9 and TRBJ2-3, with TRBD2 identical over 13 bases. Germline CDR1 and CDR2: SGDLS and YYNGEE. V was clipped by 3 bases and J by 2 bases; unmatched bases: 9. The CDR3 loop spans 18 amino acids.

This sequence joins TRBV19 and TRBJ2-3; 7 bases are a match to TRBD1. There are 13 residues in the CDR3. Germline V gene sequence: CDR1 LNHDA, CDR2 SQIVND (reference sequence). V was pared by 4 bases and J by 4 bases, with 2 bases of the junction left unmatched. CDR3 region: CASSTTGADTQYF. CDR3 sequence (DNA): TGTGCCAGTAGTACAACAGGGGCAGATACGCAGTATTTT.

This clone was seen only once. The chain links TRBV6-5 to TRBJ1-6, with TRBD1 matching over 7 bases. Losses at the gene ends were 6 bases for V and 7 bases for J; bases not matched to a gene: 9. The CDR3 sequence is 15 residues long. Germline V CDR1 and CDR2: MNHEY, SVGAGI. The chain's CDR3 is CASRNANRGNSPLHF. The CDR3 DNA follows: TGTGCCAGCAGGAACGCAAACAGGGGCAATTCACCCCTCCACTTT.

The chain uses TRBV7-9 and TRBJ1-6, with D perhaps matching TRBD1 (5 bases). This CDR3 is built from 12 residues. CDR1 is SEHNR and CDR2 is FQNEAQ in the germline V gene (reference sequence). The germline V and J ends were trimmed by 5 bases and 9 bases, with 8 bases remaining between them. CDR3 region: CASSTQGSPLHF. The DNA of the CDR3 is TGTGCCAGCAGCACCCAGGGTTCACCCCTCCACTTT.

The chain carries TRBV28 and TRBJ1-2; D remains unclear. CDR1 MDHEN and CDR2 SYDVKM come from the germline V gene. This CDR3 comprises 14 residues. Trimming pared 9 bases from V and 8 bases from J, leaving 22 bases between. The CDR3 nucleotides are TGTGCCAGTGGCTCCTCGTATAGAGGGTACGGCTACACCTTC. It codes for CASGSSYRGYGYTF.

This rearrangement joins TRBV25-1 to TRBJ2-2; D is possibly TRBD2 (5 bases). The germline V gene encodes CDR1 MGHDK and CDR2 SYGVNS. Trimming cost V 8 bases and J 3 bases, with 16 bases left between them. The length of the CDR3 is 15 residues. The CDR3 is CASGSGGIDTGELFF. Here the CDR3 DNA reads TGTGCCAGCGGGTCAGGAGGTATCGACACCGGGGAGCTGTTTTTT.

V usage is TRBV10-2 and J usage is TRBJ1-1; D perhaps matches TRBD1 (5 bases). CDR3 length: 13 amino acids. The germline V gene encodes CDR1 WSHSY and CDR2 SAAADI. Trimming removed 4 bases at V and 1 base at J, with 7 bases between. For the CDR3, the DNA is TGCGCCAGCAGTGGACAGACGAACACTGAAGCTTTCTTT. Translating gives CASSGQTNTEAFF.